This entry is about one T cell receptor (beta chain). The record originates from a study of blood T cell repertoires in COVID-19. In the study overall: Collection of acute and convalescent COVID-19 samples took place in the United States, Italy and Spain. Sources were T cells, B-cell-depleted T cells, or PBMCs; the material itself was cDNA or gDNA.

The V segment lost 6 bases and the J segment 2 bases; nucleotides outside the gene matches: 9. The CDR3 is made up of 15 amino acids. Per germline, CDR1 SGHNT and CDR2 YYREEE (reference sequence). The table came from immunoSEQ multiplex PCR; TCRdb's copy has only in-frame clones and leaves some out. Of about 93,000 clones detected, roughly 80% appear once; the ten largest clones hold 16%. What was sequenced was peripheral blood. The TCR was taken from a human donor in a cohort sampled during active COVID-19. The V and J genes are TRBV5-4 and TRBJ2-3, with 7 bases matching TRBD1. The DNA for the CDR3 is TGTGCCAGCACTCTTGGGGGACAGAACACAGATACGCAGTATTTT. Protein product: CASTLGGQNTDTQYF. Filled out from reference TRBV5-4 and TRBJ2-3, the complete variable domain reads ETGVTQSPTHLIKTRGQQVTLRCSSQSGHNTVSWYQQALGQGPQFIFQYYREEENGRGNFPPRFSGLQFPNYSSELNVNALELDDSALYLCASTLGGQNTDTQYFGPGTRLTVL.